The 2 T cell receptor beta chains below were found in one sample sequenced in a study of cytomegalovirus exposure and HLA in healthy donors. The repertoire was sequenced with immunoSEQ multiplex PCR; TCRdb's copy has only in-frame clones and lacks some. The sample includes 150,000 to 200,000 clones, roughly 86% of them seen just once. The source material was PBMCs. The receptors were sampled from a woman between 18 and 29 years old in good health and CMV-seronegative.

This rearrangement joins TRBV18 to TRBJ1-6, with D perhaps matching TRBD1 (5 bases). Trimming took 2 bases from V and 7 from J, leaving 24 bases between them. The CDR3 is 19 residues long. Germline V gene data show CDR1 as KGHSH and CDR2 as LQKENI. The CDR3 loop is CASSPYPRVLPSPNSPLHF. The CDR3 DNA follows: TGTGCCAGCTCACCATATCCCAGGGTACTACCCAGCCCGAATTCACCCCTCCACTTT.

The chain links TRBV18 to TRBJ1-2; 10 positions agree with TRBD1. CDR3 length: 15 residues. Trimming at V came to 3 bases and at J to 4 bases, leaving 5 bases not matched to a gene. Per germline, CDR1 KGHSH and CDR2 LQKENI. CDR3: CASSPGTGEPYGYTF. The DNA of the CDR3 is TGTGCCAGCTCACCTGGGACAGGGGAGCCCTATGGCTACACCTTC.